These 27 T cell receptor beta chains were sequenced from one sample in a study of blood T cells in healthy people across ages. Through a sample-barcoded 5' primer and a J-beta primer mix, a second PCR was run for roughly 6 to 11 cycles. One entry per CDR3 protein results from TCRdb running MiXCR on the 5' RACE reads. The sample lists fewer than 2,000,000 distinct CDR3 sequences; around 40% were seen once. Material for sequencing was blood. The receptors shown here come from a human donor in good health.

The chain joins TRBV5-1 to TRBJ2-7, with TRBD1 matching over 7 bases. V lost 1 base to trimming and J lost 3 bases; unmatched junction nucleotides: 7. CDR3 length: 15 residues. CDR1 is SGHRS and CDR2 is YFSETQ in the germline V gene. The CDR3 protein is CASSLTGTELYEQYF. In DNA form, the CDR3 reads TGCGCCAGCAGCTTGACCGGGACAGAACTCTACGAGCAGTACTTC. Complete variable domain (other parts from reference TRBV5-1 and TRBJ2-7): KAGVTQTPRYLIKTRGQQVTLSCSPISGHRSVSWYQQTPGQGLQFLFEYFSETQRNKGNFPGRFSGRQFSNSRSEMNVSTLELGDSALYLCASSLTGTELYEQYFGPGTRLTVT.

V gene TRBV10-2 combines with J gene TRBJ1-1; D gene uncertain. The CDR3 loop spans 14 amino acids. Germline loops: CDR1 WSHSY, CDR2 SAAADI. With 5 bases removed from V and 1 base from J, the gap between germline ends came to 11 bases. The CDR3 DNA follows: TGCGCCAGCAGTCAGTGGGTGAGGAACACTGAAGCTTTCTTT. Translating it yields CASSQWVRNTEAFF.

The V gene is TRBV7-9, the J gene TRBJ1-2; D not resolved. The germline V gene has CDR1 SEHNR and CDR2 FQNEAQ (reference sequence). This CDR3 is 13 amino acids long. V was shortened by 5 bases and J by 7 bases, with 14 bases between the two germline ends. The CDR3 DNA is TGTGCCAGCAGCCGATACGACGCGGCTGGCTACACCTTC. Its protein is CASSRYDAAGYTF.

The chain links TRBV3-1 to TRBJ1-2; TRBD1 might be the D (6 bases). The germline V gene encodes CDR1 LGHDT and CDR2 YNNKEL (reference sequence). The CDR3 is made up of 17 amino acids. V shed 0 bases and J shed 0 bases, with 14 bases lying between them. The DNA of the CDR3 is TGTGCCAGCAGCCAAGAATGGCACAGGGAAACTAACTATGGCTACACCTTC. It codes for CASSQEWHRETNYGYTF.

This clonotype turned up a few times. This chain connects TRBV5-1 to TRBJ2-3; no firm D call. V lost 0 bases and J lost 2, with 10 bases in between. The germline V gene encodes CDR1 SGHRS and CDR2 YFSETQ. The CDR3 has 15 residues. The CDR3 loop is CASSLGAESTDTQYF. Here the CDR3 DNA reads TGCGCCAGCAGCTTGGGGGCAGAGTCCACAGATACGCAGTATTTT.

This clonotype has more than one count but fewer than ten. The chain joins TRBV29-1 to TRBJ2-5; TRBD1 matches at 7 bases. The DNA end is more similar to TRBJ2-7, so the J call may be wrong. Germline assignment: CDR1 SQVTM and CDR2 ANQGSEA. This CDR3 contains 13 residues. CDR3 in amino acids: CSRTGVPAYEQYF. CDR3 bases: TGCAGCAGAACAGGGGTTCCCGCGTACGAGCAGTACTTC.

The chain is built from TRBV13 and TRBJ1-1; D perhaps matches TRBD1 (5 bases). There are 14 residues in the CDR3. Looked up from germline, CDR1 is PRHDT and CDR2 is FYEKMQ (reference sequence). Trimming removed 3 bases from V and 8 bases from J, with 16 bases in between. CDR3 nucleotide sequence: TGTGCCAGCAGCTTCATAGGGACGGCACAGGAAGCTTTCTTT. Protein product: CASSFIGTAQEAFF. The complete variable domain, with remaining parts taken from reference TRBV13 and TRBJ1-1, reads AAGVIQSPRHLIKEKRETATLKCYPIPRHDTVYWYQQGPGQDPQFLISFYEKMQSDKGSIPDRFSAQQFSDYHSELNMSSLELGDSALYFCASSFIGTAQEAFFGQGTRLTVV.

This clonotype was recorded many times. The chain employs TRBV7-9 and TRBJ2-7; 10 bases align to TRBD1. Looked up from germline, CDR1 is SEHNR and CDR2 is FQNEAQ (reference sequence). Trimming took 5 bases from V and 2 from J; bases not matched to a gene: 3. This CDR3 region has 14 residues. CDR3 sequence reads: CASSAGQGTYEQYF. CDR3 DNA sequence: TGTGCCAGCAGCGCGGGACAGGGGACCTACGAGCAGTACTTC.

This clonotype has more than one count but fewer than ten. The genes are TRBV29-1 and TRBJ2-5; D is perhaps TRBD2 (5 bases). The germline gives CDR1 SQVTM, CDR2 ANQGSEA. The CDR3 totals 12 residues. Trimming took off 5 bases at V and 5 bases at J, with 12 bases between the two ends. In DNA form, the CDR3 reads TGCAGCGTTACTGAGGGTTGGGAGACCCAGTACTTC. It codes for CSVTEGWETQYF. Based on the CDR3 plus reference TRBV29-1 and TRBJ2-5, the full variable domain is SAVISQKPSRDICQRGTSLTIQCQVDSQVTMMFWYRQQPGQSLTLIATANQGSEATYESGFVIDKFPISRPNLTFSTLTVSNMSPEDSSIYLCSVTEGWETQYFGPGTRLLVL.

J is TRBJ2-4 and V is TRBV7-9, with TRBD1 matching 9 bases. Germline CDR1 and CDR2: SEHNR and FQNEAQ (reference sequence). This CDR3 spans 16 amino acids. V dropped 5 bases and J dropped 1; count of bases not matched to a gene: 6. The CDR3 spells CASSPGDRAAKNIQYF. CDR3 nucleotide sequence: TGTGCCAGCAGCCCGGGGGACAGGGCGGCCAAAAACATTCAGTACTTC. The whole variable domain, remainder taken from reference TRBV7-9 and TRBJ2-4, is DTGVSQNPRHKITKRGQNVTFRCDPISEHNRLYWYRQTLGQGPEFLTYFQNEAQLEKSRLLSDRFSAERPKGSFSTLEIQRTEQGDSAMYLCASSPGDRAAKNIQYFGAGTRLSVL.

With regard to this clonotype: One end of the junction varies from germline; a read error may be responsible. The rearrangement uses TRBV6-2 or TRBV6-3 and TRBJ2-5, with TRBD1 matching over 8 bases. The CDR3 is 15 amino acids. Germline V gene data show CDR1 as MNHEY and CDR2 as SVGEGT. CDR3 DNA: TGTGTCAGCAGTTTCCCGACGACAGGGGCAGAGACCCAGTACTTC. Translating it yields CVSSFPTTGAETQYF.

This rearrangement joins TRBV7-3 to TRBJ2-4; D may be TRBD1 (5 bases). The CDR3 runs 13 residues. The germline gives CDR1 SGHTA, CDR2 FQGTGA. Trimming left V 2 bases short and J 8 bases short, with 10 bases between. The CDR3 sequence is CASSLGPGYIQYF. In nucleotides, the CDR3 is TGTGCCAGCAGCTTAGGTCCAGGGTACATTCAGTACTTC.

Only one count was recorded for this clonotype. In DNA form, the CDR3 reads TGTGCCAGTAGCCACTTTAACACTGAAGCTTTCTTT. As protein: CASSHFNTEAFF. The chain joins TRBV19 to TRBJ1-1; D remains ambiguous. Germline V gene sequence: CDR1 LNHDA, CDR2 SQIVND (reference sequence). The CDR3 contains 12 residues. Deletions cut 6 bases from V and 2 bases from J, with 7 bases between.

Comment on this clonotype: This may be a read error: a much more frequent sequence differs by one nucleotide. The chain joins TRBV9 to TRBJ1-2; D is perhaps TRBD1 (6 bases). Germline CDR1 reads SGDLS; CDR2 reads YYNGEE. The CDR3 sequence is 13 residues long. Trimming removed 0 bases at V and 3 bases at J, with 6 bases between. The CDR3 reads CASSVAGDYGYTF. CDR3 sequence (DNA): TGTGCCAGCAGCGTAGCAGGGGACTATGGCTACACCTTC.

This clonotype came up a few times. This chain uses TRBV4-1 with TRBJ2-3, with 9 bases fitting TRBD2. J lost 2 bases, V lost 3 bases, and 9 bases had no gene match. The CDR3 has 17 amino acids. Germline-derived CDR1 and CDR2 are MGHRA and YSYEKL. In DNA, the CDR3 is TGCGCCAGCAGCCATGTAGGCCGGGGACTAGCCACAGATACGCAGTATTTT. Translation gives CASSHVGRGLATDTQYF.

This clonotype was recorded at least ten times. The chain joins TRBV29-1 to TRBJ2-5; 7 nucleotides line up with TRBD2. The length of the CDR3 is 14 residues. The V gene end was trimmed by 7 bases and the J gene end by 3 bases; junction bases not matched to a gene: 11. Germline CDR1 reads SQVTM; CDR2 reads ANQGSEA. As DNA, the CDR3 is TGCAGCGCCGGGGGGTTTTCCCAAGAAGAGACCCAGTACTTC. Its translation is CSAGGFSQEETQYF.

The chain's CDR3 is CASSQGGANEQFF. The CDR3 DNA follows: TGCGCCAGCAGCCAAGGGGGGGCAAATGAGCAGTTCTTC. V is TRBV4-3 and J is TRBJ2-1; D may be TRBD1 or TRBD2 (6 bases each). The CDR3 is made up of 13 amino acids. Germline V gene data show CDR1 as LGHNA and CDR2 as YSLEER. Between the trimmed V and J ends, which lost 1 base and 7 bases, there was a span of 8 bases.

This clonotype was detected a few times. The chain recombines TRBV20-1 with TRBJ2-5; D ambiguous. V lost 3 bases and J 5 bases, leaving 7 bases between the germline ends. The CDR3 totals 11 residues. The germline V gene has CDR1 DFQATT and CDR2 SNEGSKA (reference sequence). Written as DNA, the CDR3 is TGCAGTGCTAGGAATGTGGAGACCCAGTACTTC. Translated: CSARNVETQYF.

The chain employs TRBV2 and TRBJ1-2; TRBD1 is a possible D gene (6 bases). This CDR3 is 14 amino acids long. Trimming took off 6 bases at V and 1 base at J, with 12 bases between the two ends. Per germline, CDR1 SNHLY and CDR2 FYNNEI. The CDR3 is CASRETGSNYGYTF. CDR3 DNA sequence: TGTGCCAGCAGAGAGACAGGAAGTAACTATGGCTACACCTTC.

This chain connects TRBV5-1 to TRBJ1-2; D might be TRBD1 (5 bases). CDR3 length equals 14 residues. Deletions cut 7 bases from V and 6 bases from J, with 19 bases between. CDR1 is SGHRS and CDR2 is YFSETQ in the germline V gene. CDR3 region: CASGPDTLINGYTF. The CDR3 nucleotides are TGCGCCAGCGGCCCGGACACCCTGATTAATGGCTACACCTTC.

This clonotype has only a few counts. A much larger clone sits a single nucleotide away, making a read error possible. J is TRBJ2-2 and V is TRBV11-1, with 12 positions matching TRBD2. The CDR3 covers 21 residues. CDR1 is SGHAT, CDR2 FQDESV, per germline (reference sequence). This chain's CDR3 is CASSLAFLGLAGRARTGERFF. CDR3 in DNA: TGTGCCAGCAGCTTAGCGTTCCTAGGACTAGCGGGGAGAGCGAGGACCGGGGAGCGGTTTTTT.

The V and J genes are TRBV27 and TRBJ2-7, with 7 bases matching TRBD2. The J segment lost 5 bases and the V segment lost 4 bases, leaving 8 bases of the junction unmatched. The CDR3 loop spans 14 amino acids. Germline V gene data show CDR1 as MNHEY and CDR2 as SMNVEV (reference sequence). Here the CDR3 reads CASSSFGGNDEQYF. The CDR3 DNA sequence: TGTGCCAGCAGTTCGTTCGGGGGGAACGACGAGCAGTACTTC.

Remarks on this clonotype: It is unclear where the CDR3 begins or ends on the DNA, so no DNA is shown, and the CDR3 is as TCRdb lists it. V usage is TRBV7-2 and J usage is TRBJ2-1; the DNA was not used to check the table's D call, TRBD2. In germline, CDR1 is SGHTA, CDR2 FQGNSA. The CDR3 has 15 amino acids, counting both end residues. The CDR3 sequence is CASSLGGGHFGEQFF.

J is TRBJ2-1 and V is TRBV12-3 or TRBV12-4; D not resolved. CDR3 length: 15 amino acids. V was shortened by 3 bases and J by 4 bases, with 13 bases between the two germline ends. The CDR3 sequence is CASSLPLQIYNEQFF. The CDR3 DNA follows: TGTGCCAGCAGTTTGCCCCTTCAAATTTACAATGAGCAGTTCTTC.

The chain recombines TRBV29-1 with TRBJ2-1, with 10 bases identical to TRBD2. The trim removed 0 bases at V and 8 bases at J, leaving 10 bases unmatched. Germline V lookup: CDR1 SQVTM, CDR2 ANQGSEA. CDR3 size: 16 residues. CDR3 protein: CSVEDQWSGGVDEQFF. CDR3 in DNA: TGCAGCGTTGAAGATCAGTGGAGCGGGGGGGTCGATGAGCAGTTCTTC.

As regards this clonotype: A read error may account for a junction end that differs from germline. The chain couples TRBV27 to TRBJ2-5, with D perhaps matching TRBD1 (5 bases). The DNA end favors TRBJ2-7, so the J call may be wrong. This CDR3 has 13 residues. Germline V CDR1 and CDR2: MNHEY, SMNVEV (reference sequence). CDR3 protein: CVSRFQGWDEQYF. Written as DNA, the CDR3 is TGTGTCAGCAGATTCCAGGGATGGGACGAGCAGTACTTC.

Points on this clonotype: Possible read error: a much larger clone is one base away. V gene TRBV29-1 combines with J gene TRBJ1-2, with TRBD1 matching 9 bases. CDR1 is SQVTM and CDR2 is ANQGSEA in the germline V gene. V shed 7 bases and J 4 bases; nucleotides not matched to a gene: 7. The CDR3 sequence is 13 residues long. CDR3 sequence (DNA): TGCAGCGCCCGGACAGGGGACGGCTATGGCTACACCTTC. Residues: CSARTGDGYGYTF.